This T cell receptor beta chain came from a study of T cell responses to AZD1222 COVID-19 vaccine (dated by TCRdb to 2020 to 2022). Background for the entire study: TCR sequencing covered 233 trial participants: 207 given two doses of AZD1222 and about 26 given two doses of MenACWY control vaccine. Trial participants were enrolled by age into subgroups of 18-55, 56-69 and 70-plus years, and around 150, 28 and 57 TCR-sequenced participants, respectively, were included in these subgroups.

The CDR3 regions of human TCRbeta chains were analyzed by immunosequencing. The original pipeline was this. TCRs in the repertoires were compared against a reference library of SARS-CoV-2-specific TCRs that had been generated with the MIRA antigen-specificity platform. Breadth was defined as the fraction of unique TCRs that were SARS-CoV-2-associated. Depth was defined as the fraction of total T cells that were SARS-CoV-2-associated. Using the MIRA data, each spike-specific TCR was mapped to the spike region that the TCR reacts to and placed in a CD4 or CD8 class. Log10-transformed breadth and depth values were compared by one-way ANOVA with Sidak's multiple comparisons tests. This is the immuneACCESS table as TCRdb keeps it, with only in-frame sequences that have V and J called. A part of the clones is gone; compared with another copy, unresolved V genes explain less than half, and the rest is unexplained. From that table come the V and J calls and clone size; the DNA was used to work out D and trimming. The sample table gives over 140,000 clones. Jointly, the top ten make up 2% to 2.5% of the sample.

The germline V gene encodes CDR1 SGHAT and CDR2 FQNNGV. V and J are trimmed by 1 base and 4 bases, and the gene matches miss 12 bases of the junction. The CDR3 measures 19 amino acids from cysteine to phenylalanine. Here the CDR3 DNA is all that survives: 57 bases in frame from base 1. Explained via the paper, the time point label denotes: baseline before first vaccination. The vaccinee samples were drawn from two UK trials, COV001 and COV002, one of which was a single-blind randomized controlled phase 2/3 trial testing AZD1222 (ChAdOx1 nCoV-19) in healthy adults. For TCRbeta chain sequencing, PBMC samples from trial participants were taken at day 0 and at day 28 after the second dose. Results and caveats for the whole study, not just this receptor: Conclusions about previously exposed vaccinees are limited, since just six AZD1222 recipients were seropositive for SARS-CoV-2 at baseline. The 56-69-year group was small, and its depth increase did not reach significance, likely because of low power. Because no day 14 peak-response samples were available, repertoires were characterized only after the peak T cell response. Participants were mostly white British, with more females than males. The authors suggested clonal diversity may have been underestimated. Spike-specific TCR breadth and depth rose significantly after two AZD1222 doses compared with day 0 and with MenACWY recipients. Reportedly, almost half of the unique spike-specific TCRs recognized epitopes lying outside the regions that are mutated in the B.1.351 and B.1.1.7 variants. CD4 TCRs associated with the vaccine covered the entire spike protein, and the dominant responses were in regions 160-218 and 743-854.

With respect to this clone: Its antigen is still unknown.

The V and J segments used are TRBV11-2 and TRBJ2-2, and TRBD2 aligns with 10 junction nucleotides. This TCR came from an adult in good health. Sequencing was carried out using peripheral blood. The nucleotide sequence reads TGTGCCAGCAGCTTAGTCCGTCCCAGCGGGGGGGCGGTCACCGGGGAGCTGTTTTTT. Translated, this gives CASSLVRPSGGAVTGELFF.